The source of this T cell receptor (beta chain) is a study of blood T cell repertoires in COVID-19. The V end was cut by 0 bases, the J end by 0 bases, with 9 bases between. The CDR3 is made up of 17 amino acids. Per germline, CDR1 LGHNA and CDR2 YNFKEQ. Sequenced by immunoSEQ multiplex PCR; TCRdb stores in-frame clones only, minus some. The sample holds some 390,000 clones, roughly 86% seen once. The receptor comes from a human donor in a cohort sampled during active COVID-19. The rearrangement joins TRBV4-2 to TRBJ2-6, with a tentative D call TRBD2 (6 bases). The sequencing sample was made of peripheral blood. The CDR3 bases are TGTGCCAGCAGCCAAGACCGGGGGAACTCTGGGGCCAACGTCCTGACTTTC. As protein: CASSQDRGNSGANVLTF.